One T cell receptor beta chain is described in this entry. The target antigen is unknown. These data come from a study of cytomegalovirus exposure and HLA in healthy donors. The V gene's germline CDR1 is SGHRS and CDR2 YFSETQ. The CDR3 length is 14 residues. Trimming cost V 3 bases and J 5 bases, with 13 bases left between them. Study outcomes and limitations: Most observed TCR sequences were rare, whereas some public TCRs were detected in many donors. DRB1 showed the most TCR associations and HLA-C the fewest in a later analysis, as rates varied by HLA locus. Across donors, sequencing depth was assumed by presence/absence analyses to be roughly uniform. There were some V segments, including TRBV6-2 and TRBV6-3, excluded as indistinguishable.

Researchers ran the PCR with 60 Vbeta and 13 Jbeta primers. Libraries were prepared by immunoSEQ multiplex PCR; TCRdb keeps only in-frame clonotypes and omits some of them. The sample records approximately 90,000 clones, roughly 79% being singletons. The chain links TRBV5-1 to TRBJ2-3; D perhaps matches TRBD1 (5 bases). The sequence derives from a woman in her thirties or forties in good health and CMV-seronegative. The source material was PBMCs. The CDR3 sequence: CASSSDRELDTQYF. The CDR3, as DNA: TGCGCCAGCAGCTCCGACAGAGAACTAGATACGCAGTATTTT.